The text below deals with one T cell receptor beta chain. The sample belongs to a study of blood T cell repertoires in COVID-19. Study-level information: Samples taken during acute and convalescent COVID-19 were collected in the United States, Italy and Spain. PBMCs, B-cell-depleted T cells, or T cells provided the cDNA or gDNA that made up the material.

Here immunoSEQ multiplex PCR was the method, and the copy in TCRdb shows in-frame clones only, minus some. The profile shows about 350,000 clones, roughly 87% of them singletons. J gave up 9 bases and V 3 bases, and 11 bases lay outside the gene matches. This CDR3 comprises 16 residues. The V gene's germline CDR1 is SNHLY and CDR2 FYNNEI. Participant-reported clinical history was the basis for cohort assignment. Donors of Cohort 3 who recovered were those that had two negative PCRs, clearance, or symptom resolution. The sample consisted of PBMCs or T cells enriched from blood (not recorded which). The sequence derives from a woman aged 25 to 39 who had recovered from COVID-19. The chain has TRBV2 and TRBJ1-6, with 7 bases identical to TRBD1. CDR3 in amino acids: CASSEETGKAASPLHF. CDR3 in DNA: TGTGCCAGCAGTGAGGAGACAGGGAAGGCTGCTTCACCCCTCCACTTT.